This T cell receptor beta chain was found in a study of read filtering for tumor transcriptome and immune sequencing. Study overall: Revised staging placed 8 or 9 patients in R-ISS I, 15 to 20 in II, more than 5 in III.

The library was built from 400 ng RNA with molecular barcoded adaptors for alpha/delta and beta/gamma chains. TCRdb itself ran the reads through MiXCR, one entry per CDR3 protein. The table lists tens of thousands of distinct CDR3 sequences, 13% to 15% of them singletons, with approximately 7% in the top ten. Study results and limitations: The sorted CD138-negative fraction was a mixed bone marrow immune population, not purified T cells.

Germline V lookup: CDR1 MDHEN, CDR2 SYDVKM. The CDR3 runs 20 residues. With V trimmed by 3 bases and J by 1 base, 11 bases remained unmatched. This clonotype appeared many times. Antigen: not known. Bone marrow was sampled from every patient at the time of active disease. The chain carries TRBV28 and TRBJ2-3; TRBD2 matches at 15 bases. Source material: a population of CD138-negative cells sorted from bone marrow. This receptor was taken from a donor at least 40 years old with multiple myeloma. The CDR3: CASSLSRTSGRGWGTDTQYF. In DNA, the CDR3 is TGTGCCAGCAGTTTGTCCCGGACTAGCGGGAGGGGATGGGGCACAGATACGCAGTATTTT.